This record covers a single TCR beta chain. Repertoires were generated with immunoSEQ multiplex PCR, while TCRdb's copy carries only in-frame clones and drops some. Of under 250,000 clones listed, about nine tenths are singletons. CDR1 and CDR2 from the germline V gene are SGDLS and YYNGEE. The CDR3 consists of 13 residues. Trimming took off 4 bases at V and 1 base at J, with 6 bases between the two ends. This sample was included in a study of blood T cell repertoires in COVID-19. The V and J genes are TRBV9 and TRBJ2-1, with D hard to call. The sequence came from a woman in her twenties or thirties with COVID-19, enrolled during active disease. Input material: peripheral blood. The DNA for the CDR3 is TGTGCCAGCAGCCCCCGTTCCTACAATGAGCAGTTCTTC. Translated: CASSPRSYNEQFF.